Listed below are T cell receptor beta chains from one sample, sequenced in a study of T cell responses to AZD1222 COVID-19 vaccine. This table comes from immunoSEQ multiplex PCR, and its TCRdb copy is limited to in-frame clones, with some not included. The repertoire has 130,000 to 150,000 clones, about 91% of them found once; the top ten carry 1.5% to 2%. The source was peripheral blood, collected on day 0 of AZD1222 vaccination. These receptors originate from an adult in good health. Both conserved end residues are trimmed from each CDR3. D genes are given only for firm matches. Clone size is not always given. Where it is, it says once, few, many or a class for expanded clones.

. 12 TRBJ2-1 TRBV19 . ASSSSGPGSEQF
. 14 TRBJ2-2 TRBV2 . ASSERAVTNTGELF
. 13 TRBJ2-1 TRBV4-2 . ASSQDPLASDEQF
TRBD1 13 TRBJ1-4 TRBV27 . ASGQGAFGNEKLF
TRBD2 18 TRBJ2-3 TRBV4-2 few ASSQDRGLASFRNTDTQY
. 12 TRBJ2-5 TRBV13 . ASSVGGAATTQY
. 11 TRBJ1-1 TRBV7-2 few ASSLGPFYEAF
. 12 TRBJ2-7 TRBV18 . ASSGGAGLYEQY
TRBD1 12 TRBJ1-5 TRBV5-1 . ASSFQGGNQPQH
. 11 TRBJ1-1 TRBV7-2 . ASSRQSNTEAF
. 14 TRBJ2-2 TRBV3-1/TRBV3-2 . ASSQDVYSGPGELF
TRBD1 17 TRBJ1-5 TRBV3-1/TRBV3-2 once ASSPPRPGGISSNQPQH
TRBD2 13 TRBJ2-7 TRBV5-6 . ASREAGTSGYEQY
TRBD2 14 TRBJ2-3 TRBV5-1 . ASSLEAGGQGDTQY
. 12 TRBJ1-4 TRBV2 once ASSAVRGDEKLF
. 12 TRBJ1-5 TRBV28 . ASSSIQANQPQH
TRBD1 11 TRBJ1-2 TRBV7-6 few ASSLRDRGLYT
. 13 TRBJ1-4 TRBV7-6 . ASSPSVQGGEKLF
. 11 TRBJ1-2 TRBV28 . ASSQGGLSGYT
TRBD1 13 TRBJ2-6 TRBV10-2 . ASTKGALGANVLT
. 13 TRBJ1-3 TRBV10-3 . ATRGGLTSGNTIY
TRBD1 12 TRBJ1-4 TRBV3-1/TRBV3-2 once ASSHRQGDEKLF
TRBD1 10 TRBJ1-2 TRBV6-5 . ASSFTGDGYT
. 11 TRBJ2-7 TRBV7-8 . ASSQDRSYEQY
. 12 TRBJ1-2 TRBV10-3 few AISGSRQSDGYT
. 12 TRBJ1-3 TRBV11-2 . ASSSTTDGNTIY
. 13 TRBJ1-5 TRBV28 . ASRTGPYLSQPQH
. 13 TRBJ1-4 TRBV5-5 . ASSLQWQRGEKLF
. 11 TRBJ1-5 TRBV30 . AWSLGGGQPQH
. 12 TRBJ2-5 TRBV7-9 . ASSSNLSGETQY
TRBD1 13 TRBJ2-1 TRBV24-1 . ATSDPGQGASEQF
. 14 TRBJ1-2 TRBV4-1 . ASSQDRDRASYGYT
TRBD1 14 TRBJ1-1 TRBV16 . ASSRRDRGSGTEAF